This section outlines one TCR beta chain sequence together with its context. This clonotype has more than one count but fewer than ten. Its antigen is unknown. The sample holds no much larger clone one base away, and base qualities are not on file. The library was prepared using 5' RACE. TCRdb shows the sequencer as Illumina HiSeq 2500. A second about 7 to 12 cycle PCR used a sample-barcoded 5' primer and a J-beta primer mix. A template-switch 5' adaptor carrying 12 random nucleotides introduced a unique molecular identifier onto each TCR beta cDNA molecule. At least 3 million CDR3-containing paired-end reads were obtained from each sample. All of the RNA was converted into first-strand cDNA using the Mint cDNA synthesis kit, with a TRBC-specific oligonucleotide serving as the primer. Following uracil-DNA glycosylase treatment, a first 18-cycle PCR with universal primers M1SS and BC2_uni_R was performed on all cDNA. For the original study's pipeline: Each sample was normalized by randomly selecting 1 million high-quality reads, each carrying a distinct molecular identifier. Reads with shared molecular identifiers were discarded instead of being binned into consensus sequences. CDR3 identification, clonotype clustering and error correction used MiTCR with a Q25 quality threshold and the strictest error-elimination algorithm. A nonparametric unseen species model with Euler transformation was used to estimate lower-bound total TCR beta diversity. Starting from the raw public reads, TCRdb applied fastp trimming at Q25, assembled clones with MiXCR and retained in-frame beta chains. Every CDR3 protein is listed once, alongside the most common genes and DNA of its rows. TCRdb, not the original authors, processed these V and J calls. Counted in this sample were fewer than 1.5 million distinct CDR3 sequences; 42% of them appeared once. Less than 8% of the sample is held by the ten biggest clonotypes.

The donors were roughly 39 Caucasian individuals from Russia, aged roughly 6 to 100 years, who were systemically healthy. Each donor gave around 9.5 milliliters of peripheral blood, collected into EDTA-treated Vacutainer tubes. PBMCs were isolated by Ficoll-Paque density-gradient centrifugation, with at least 6.5 million obtained per sample. Total RNA, at least 6 micrograms per sample, was extracted from PBMCs with Trizol reagent. For every donor, flow cytometry on a PBMC aliquot measured the percentage of naive CD45RAhigh/CD27high T cells. This sample was included in a study of blood T cells in healthy people across ages (dated by TCRdb to between 2014 and 2016). Some background on the complete study: Template switching captured roughly one uniquely barcoded TCR beta cDNA molecule per two T cells in model experiments. Four age groups were formed from the donors: young (average approximately 15 years), middle-aged (around 41), aged (62) and long-lived (around 80). The study analyzed two additional independent replicas of 1 million unique cDNA reads from the same blood draw for two donors, one aged 18 to 30 and one aged 80 or older. Using deep sequencing normalized with unique cDNA molecular identifiers, the study measured how TCR beta repertoire diversity changes with age. Donors of different ages were randomly distributed across sequencing lanes to avoid experimental bias.

Study-wide findings and limitations: As age increased, observed TCR beta diversity per million T cells dropped in a roughly linear way, and a significant reduction was already evident by age roughly 40. Conclusive comparison of naive and antigen-experienced compartments was prevented by the profiling of bulk unsorted PBMCs. Because the CMV infection status of the donors was unknown, age-related changes in expanded clonotypes may potentially have been confounded. Compared with the aged group, the long-lived group had more naive CD4+ T cells, fewer expanded clones and increased TCR diversity, suggesting age selection. Estimates of total diversity from one million sequenced T cells were regarded as lower bounds and underestimates. There was a strong correlation between observed TCR beta diversity and the percentage of naive T cells measured by flow cytometry.

V and J are truncated by 5 bases and 9 bases respectively, leaving an intervening sequence of 14 bases. Looking up the germline V gene (reference sequence) yields CDR1 SEHNR and CDR2 FQNEAQ. From the cysteine through the phenylalanine, the CDR3 covers 14 amino acids. Solely the CDR3 DNA is kept, with 42 bases framed from the first base. The source is a woman aged 18 to 35 in good health. Sequenced: blood. The sequence links TRBV7-9 to TRBJ1-6; TRBD1 might be the D gene, on 5 matching bases. The CDR3 protein: CASSLDSRVSPLHF. DNA sequence: TGTGCCAGCAGCCTCGACAGCCGCGTTTCACCCCTCCACTTT.